Shown below are 3 T cell receptor beta chains from a single sample sequenced in a study of T-cell reconstitution after alpha-beta-depleted transplantation in children. TCRbeta library preparation incorporated unique molecular identifiers. One entry per CDR3 protein, called by TCRdb with MiXCR from the PCR reads. The sample shows 80,000 to 95,000 distinct CDR3 sequences, approximately 8.4% of them seen only once. Sequences were derived from PBMCs from the stem cell graft donor, sampled from the stem cell graft. The receptors derive from a human donor who donated a stem cell graft to a child with congenital amegakaryocytic thrombocytopenia.

The table lists this clonotype with a few counts. A much larger clonotype is one base distant, so this may be a read error. The chain couples TRBV5-6 to TRBJ2-5; no reliable D call. Germline V lookup: CDR1 SGHDT, CDR2 YYEEEE. This CDR3 comprises 11 residues. V gave up 3 bases and J gave up 5 bases, with 5 bases separating them. For the CDR3, the DNA is TGTGCCAGCAGCTGGCACGAGACCCAGTACTTC. It codes for CASSWHETQYF.

This clonotype was observed many times. The gene calls are TRBV5-1 and TRBJ2-5, with D uncertain. Deletions cut 4 bases from V and 0 bases from J, with 16 bases between. The CDR3 length is 16 residues. The germline V gene encodes CDR1 SGHRS and CDR2 YFSETQ. This CDR3 reads CASSQQNGPDQETQYF. DNA for the CDR3: TGCGCCAGCAGCCAGCAAAACGGACCAGACCAAGAGACCCAGTACTTC.

This clonotype was observed a few times. The genes are TRBV28 and TRBJ2-4, with TRBD2 as a possible D gene (6 bases). Germline V gene sequence: CDR1 MDHEN, CDR2 SYDVKM. Trimming cost V 7 bases and J 8 bases, with 15 bases left between them. The CDR3 is 13 residues long. CDR3 DNA: TGTGCCAGCACCCGACTAGGGAAGGACATTCAGTACTTC. Translated, it gives CASTRLGKDIQYF.